The 2 T cell receptor beta chains below come from one sample, sequenced in a study of monozygotic twins with cystic fibrosis. Only in-frame clones appear in the TCRdb table, and some are missing; sequencing was by immunoSEQ multiplex PCR. In the table there are approximately 36,000 clones, about 90% of which are singletons. Input material: blood. The receptors originated from a boy between 2 and 10 years old with cystic fibrosis.

The chain uses TRBV7-6 and TRBJ1-1; D perhaps matches TRBD1 (5 bases). This CDR3 comprises 13 residues. Looked up from germline, CDR1 is SGHVS and CDR2 is FNYEAQ. The V end lost 5 bases, the J end lost 6 bases, and 13 bases lay between the germline ends. The CDR3 DNA follows: TGTGCCAGCAGCGGACGACAGAGATCTGAAGCTTTCTTT. Amino acids: CASSGRQRSEAFF.

This chain connects TRBV5-6 to TRBJ2-7, with 7 bases lining up with TRBD2. This CDR3 has 15 amino acids. Looked up from germline, CDR1 is SGHDT and CDR2 is YYEEEE. Trimming cost V 4 bases and J 6 bases; bases outside gene matches: 13. For the CDR3, the DNA is TGTGCCAGCAGCGTACCGGGGGGACCTAACGGCGAGCAGTACTTC. It codes for CASSVPGGPNGEQYF.